Reported below is one TCR beta chain. As yet, its antigen is unknown. This sample was taken from a study of CD8+ T cells in alopecia areata. Study-level results: More clonal than normal scalp was lesional scalp, particularly alopecia totalis/universalis. It was less clear whether patients shared TCRs than it was in mice, possibly because of HLA. Numerous expanded lesional clones remained in scalp and blood during tofacitinib.

Unmatched junction bases numbered 10, after V lost 0 bases and J lost 1 base. This CDR3 has 20 amino acids. CDR1 SGHRS and CDR2 YFSETQ come from the germline V gene. In each case, RNA was isolated and then reverse transcribed into cDNA as the sequencing template. The repertoire was sequenced with immunoSEQ multiplex PCR; TCRdb's copy has only in-frame clones and lacks some. The table lists approximately 190,000 clones, roughly 60% of them singletons. The treatment is: oral pan-JAK inhibitor, 5-10 mg twice daily. The rearrangement joins TRBV5-1 to TRBJ2-6; TRBD2 agrees at 10 bases. This sample comprised CD4+ T cells sorted from blood, obtained at week 24, from a patient treated with tofacitinib. This sequence was found in a human donor with alopecia areata. This CDR3 is CASSLVPSGSSQSGANVLTF. CDR3 DNA: TGCGCCAGCAGCTTGGTCCCTAGCGGGAGTTCTCAATCTGGGGCCAACGTCCTGACTTTC.